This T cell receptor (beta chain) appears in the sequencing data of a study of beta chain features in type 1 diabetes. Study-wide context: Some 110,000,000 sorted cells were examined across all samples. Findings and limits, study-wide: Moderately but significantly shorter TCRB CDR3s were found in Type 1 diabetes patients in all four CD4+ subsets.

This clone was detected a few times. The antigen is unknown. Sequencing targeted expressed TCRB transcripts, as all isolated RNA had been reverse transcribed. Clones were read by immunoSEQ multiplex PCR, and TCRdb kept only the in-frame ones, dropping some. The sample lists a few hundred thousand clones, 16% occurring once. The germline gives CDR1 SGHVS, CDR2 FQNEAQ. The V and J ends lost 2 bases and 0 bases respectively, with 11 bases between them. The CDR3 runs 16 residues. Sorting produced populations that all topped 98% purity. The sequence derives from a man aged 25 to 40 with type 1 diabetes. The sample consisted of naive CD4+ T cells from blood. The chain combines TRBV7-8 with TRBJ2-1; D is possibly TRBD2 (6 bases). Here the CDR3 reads CASSLKRVRSYNEQFF. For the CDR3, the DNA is TGTGCCAGCAGCTTAAAGCGGGTACGCTCCTACAATGAGCAGTTCTTC.